One sample yielded the 7 T cell receptor beta chains listed below, sequenced in a study of T cells in Graves' hyperthyroidism and ophthalmopathy. RNA transcripts gave rise to amplified TCR beta CDR3 regions. First-round RT-PCR targeting the TCR CDR3 was performed with the HTBI primer set. TCRdb independently ran MiXCR on the multiplex PCR reads; one entry per CDR3 protein. The sample includes around 270,000 distinct CDR3 sequences, approximately 19% of them seen just once. Input material: blood. Receptors were obtained from a man aged 50-59 years with Graves' ophthalmopathy.

This clonotype was counted ten times or more. V is TRBV5-1 and J is TRBJ1-1; D unresolved. CDR3 length: 15 residues. The germline gives CDR1 SGHRS, CDR2 YFSETQ. Trimming pared 0 bases from V and 1 base from J, leaving 10 bases between. The DNA of the CDR3 is TGCGCCAGCAGCTTGGTACTAGGGAAGAACACTGAAGCTTTCTTT. Its protein product is CASSLVLGKNTEAFF.

This clonotype was found many times. The rearrangement uses TRBV18 and TRBJ1-1; TRBD1 might be the D (6 bases). Per germline, CDR1 KGHSH and CDR2 LQKENI. This CDR3 comprises 15 residues. V was cut by 3 bases and J by 4 bases, with 15 bases left in between. The CDR3 region is CASSPSGGGGTEAFF. DNA of the CDR3: TGTGCCAGCTCACCTTCCGGGGGCGGGGGCACTGAAGCTTTCTTT.

This clonotype has a handful of counts. The chain carries TRBV10-3 and TRBJ2-7; D tentatively reads TRBD1 or TRBD2 (7 bases each). Germline V gene data show CDR1 as ENHRY and CDR2 as SYGVKD. V lost 2 bases, J lost 3 bases, and 20 bases lay in between. This CDR3 comprises 17 residues. CDR3 in amino acids: CAISEKGEGALGYEQYF. CDR3 nucleotides: TGTGCCATCAGTGAGAAGGGGGAGGGGGCCCTGGGCTACGAGCAGTACTTC.

This clonotype was seen a few times. The rearrangement uses TRBV5-6 and TRBJ2-7; perhaps D is TRBD1 or TRBD2 (5 bases each). Germline V gene sequence: CDR1 SGHDT, CDR2 YYEEEE. The length of the CDR3 is 14 residues. Trimming removed 0 bases from V and 5 bases from J, with 12 bases in between. The CDR3 region has the DNA TGTGCCAGCAGCTTGGGGTTAGGGACGAACGAGCAGTACTTC. Encoded protein: CASSLGLGTNEQYF.

This clonotype appeared many times. The rearrangement joins TRBV5-1 to TRBJ2-1; 10 bases are a match to TRBD2. Per germline, CDR1 SGHRS and CDR2 YFSETQ. V shed 3 bases, J shed 7 bases, and the junction held 7 bases outside the gene matches. This CDR3 has 15 residues. In nucleotides, the CDR3 is TGCGCCAGCAGCTCCGCTAGCGGGAGCATGAATGAGCAGTTCTTC. It codes for CASSSASGSMNEQFF.

The sample holds many counts of this clonotype. Here the CDR3 reads CAWSGADTQYF. CDR3 nucleotides: TGTGCCTGGAGTGGGGCAGATACGCAGTATTTT. J is TRBJ2-3 and V is TRBV30; D remains ambiguous. The ends were cut back, 1 base at V and 4 bases at J, with 3 bases in the middle. Per germline, CDR1 GTSNPN and CDR2 SVGIG (reference sequence). The CDR3 is 11 amino acids.

The chain couples TRBV19 to TRBJ2-1; 9 positions agree with TRBD2. The CDR3 sequence is 17 residues long. Germline V gives CDR1 LNHDA, CDR2 SQIVND (reference sequence). V shed 1 base and J 8 bases; nucleotides not matched to a gene: 12. The CDR3 region has the DNA TGTGCCAGTAGTATAGTGACGGCGGGAGGGCCTGGATATGAGCAGTTCTTC. It codes for CASSIVTAGGPGYEQFF.